This T cell receptor (beta chain) appears in the sequencing data of a study of blood T cells in healthy people across ages. Overall study: About one barcoded beta molecule per two T cells was captured by template switching.

Every sample yielded at least 6.5 million isolated PBMCs. Note on this clonotype: What it recognizes is unknown.

Overall study findings and caveats: In these data, TCR beta diversity tracked strongly with naive T cell percentage.

It was with a sample-barcoded 5' primer and a J-beta primer mix that a second PCR of roughly 7 to 12 cycles was run. Through a template-switch adaptor with 12 random nucleotides, each cDNA molecule received a tag. MiXCR, applied by TCRdb to the 5' RACE reads, yields one record per CDR3 protein. The sample has 1.5 million to 2 million distinct CDR3 sequences, around 48% seen once. The CDR3 has 14 amino acids. CDR1 is KGHDR, CDR2 SFDVKD, per germline. Trimming left V 3 bases short and J 4 bases short, with 6 bases between. This chain uses TRBV24-1 with TRBJ1-6, with D hard to call. The source of this sequence is a woman between 40 and 50 years old in good health. Sequences were obtained from blood. CDR3 amino acids: CATSDRGYNSPLHF. CDR3 sequence (DNA): TGTGCCACCAGTGATCGGGGATATAATTCACCCCTCCACTTT.